Below, 19 T cell receptor beta chains from the same sample are listed, as sequenced in a study of blood T cell repertoires in COVID-19. Only in-frame clones appear in the TCRdb table, and some are missing; sequencing was by immunoSEQ multiplex PCR. The repertoire has 90,000 or so clones, around 72% of them found once; the top ten carry roughly 14%. The specimen sequenced was peripheral blood. The receptors derive from a woman older than 75 with acute or convalescent COVID-19.

This rearrangement joins TRBV4-1 to TRBJ2-5; 7 bases map to TRBD1. The CDR3 extends over 16 amino acids. Looked up from germline, CDR1 is MGHRA and CDR2 is YSYEKL. The V segment lost 1 base and the J segment 2 bases; nucleotides outside the gene matches: 7. CDR3 amino acids: CASSQGPQGVQETQYF. The CDR3 DNA follows: TGCGCCAGCAGCCAAGGCCCGCAGGGGGTACAAGAGACCCAGTACTTC.

V usage is TRBV4-1 and J usage is TRBJ1-1; D uncertain. Trimming took 6 bases from V and 5 from J, leaving 13 bases between them. Per the germline V gene, CDR1 is MGHRA and CDR2 is YSYEKL. This CDR3 has 13 amino acids. The chain's CDR3 is CASRKPGETEAFF. The CDR3 nucleotides read TGCGCCAGCAGGAAACCGGGTGAGACTGAAGCTTTCTTT.

The genes are TRBV7-8 and TRBJ2-3, with 14 bases matching TRBD2. Germline lookup yields CDR1 SGHVS and CDR2 FQNEAQ. The length of the CDR3 is 19 residues. With V trimmed by 1 base and J by 2 bases, 8 bases remained unmatched. The DNA of the CDR3 is TGTGCCAGCAGCTTAGTCGCTGGACTAGCGGGGGGCCTCACAGATACGCAGTATTTT. Its translation: CASSLVAGLAGGLTDTQYF.

The rearrangement uses TRBV9 and TRBJ1-2; a weak D match, TRBD1 (6 bases). Trimming took 4 bases from V and 7 from J, leaving 17 bases between them. Germline CDR1 reads SGDLS; CDR2 reads YYNGEE. The CDR3 has 14 residues. CDR3 region: CASSINRDFRGYTF. CDR3 DNA: TGTGCCAGCAGCATCAACAGGGATTTTCGTGGCTACACCTTC. The full variable domain, in which reference TRBV9 and TRBJ1-2 provide the parts outside the CDR3, is DSGVTQTPKHLITATGQRVTLRCSPRSGDLSVYWYQQSLDQGLQFLIQYYNGEERAKGNILERFSAQQFPDLHSELNLSSLELGDSALYFCASSINRDFRGYTFGSGTRLTVV.

This clone was observed once. The chain has TRBV18 and TRBJ1-1, with no clear D. CDR1 and CDR2 (germline): KGHSH, LQKENI. V lost 2 bases and J lost 1, with 11 bases in between. CDR3 length: 15 residues. CDR3 sequence: CASSPARTRNTEAFF. In DNA form, the CDR3 reads TGTGCCAGCTCACCAGCCCGTACGAGGAACACTGAAGCTTTCTTT.

This clone was detected once. J is TRBJ2-7 and V is TRBV6-5, with D possibly being TRBD1 (6 bases). Germline V lookup: CDR1 MNHEY, CDR2 SVGAGI. V shed 9 bases and J shed 3 bases, with 9 bases lying between them. The CDR3 sequence is 11 residues long. This CDR3 is CASKGVYEQYF. The CDR3 DNA sequence: TGTGCCAGTAAGGGGGTCTACGAGCAGTACTTC.

The chain links TRBV7-6 to TRBJ2-5; TRBD1 matches at 7 bases. V lost 2 bases and J lost 2; bases outside the gene matches: 2. The CDR3 sequence is 14 residues long. Germline V gene data show CDR1 as SGHVS and CDR2 as FNYEAQ. CDR3 sequence reads: CASSLTRGQETQYF. CDR3 in DNA: TGTGCCAGCAGCTTAACCAGGGGGCAAGAGACCCAGTACTTC.

This clone was seen a few times. V gene TRBV5-1 combines with J gene TRBJ1-1, with 7 bases that match TRBD1. V lost 4 bases, J lost 2 bases, and 8 bases stayed unmatched. CDR3 size: 15 residues. The germline CDR1 and CDR2 sequences are SGHRS and YFSETQ. In DNA, the CDR3 is TGCGCCAGCAGCGGAGTGACAGGGACCAACACTGAAGCTTTCTTT. The encoded protein is CASSGVTGTNTEAFF.

The chain links TRBV18 to TRBJ1-6; D may be TRBD1 (6 bases). CDR1 and CDR2 from the germline V gene are KGHSH and LQKENI. The CDR3 has 15 amino acids. Trimming stripped 3 bases from V and 5 bases from J, with 11 bases between. The chain's CDR3 is CASSPLDRNNSPLHF. The CDR3 DNA reads as TGTGCCAGCTCACCCTTGGACAGAAATAATTCACCCCTCCACTTT. Looking up the rest from reference TRBV18 and TRBJ1-6 gives the full variable domain: NAGVMQNPRHLVRRRGQEARLRCSPMKGHSHVYWYRQLPEEGLKFMVYLQKENIIDESGMPKERFSAEFPKEGPSILRIQQVVRGDSAAYFCASSPLDRNNSPLHFGNGTRLTVT.

The chain has TRBV18 and TRBJ2-1; 8 nucleotides match TRBD2. Germline V gene data show CDR1 as KGHSH and CDR2 as LQKENI. The CDR3 has 13 residues. J lost 10 bases, V lost 0 bases, and 2 bases had no gene match. The CDR3 sequence is CASSPPPGGEQFF. As DNA, the CDR3 is TGTGCCAGCTCACCACCGCCGGGAGGGGAGCAGTTCTTC.

This rearrangement joins TRBV5-1 to TRBJ1-2, with 8 bases identical to TRBD1. The CDR3 totals 14 residues. Germline trimming cut 0 bases from V and 3 bases from J; bases unmatched to any gene: 1. Germline V gene data show CDR1 as SGHRS and CDR2 as YFSETQ. The CDR3 DNA reads TGCGCCAGCAGCTTGGGGGGACAGGACTATGGCTACACCTTC. Protein product: CASSLGGQDYGYTF.

The chain is built from TRBV18 and TRBJ1-4; 9 bases line up with TRBD1. J gave up 8 bases and V 4 bases, and 8 bases lay outside the gene matches. The CDR3 loop spans 15 amino acids. Germline V gene lookup returns CDR1 KGHSH and CDR2 LQKENI. The CDR3 coding sequence is TGTGCCAGCTCACTGGGACAGGGAAGCGGCGAAAAACTGTTTTTT. Translated: CASSLGQGSGEKLFF.

This clone was seen repeatedly, ten times or more. This chain links TRBV5-1 with TRBJ1-3, with D maybe TRBD1 (5 bases). V lost 1 base and J lost 4, with 6 bases in between. This CDR3 region has 13 residues. Germline-derived CDR1 and CDR2 are SGHRS and YFSETQ. The CDR3 here is CASSLYRGNTIYF. As DNA, the CDR3 is TGCGCCAGCAGCTTGTACAGGGGAAACACCATATATTTT.

The chain joins TRBV21-1 to TRBJ1-2; the table assigns TRBD1, which was not confirmed against the DNA. TRBV21-1 has pseudogene status. The CDR3 spans 13 residues. The CDR3 DNA reads as TGTGCCAGCCCCAGACAGGGGGGTTATGGCTACACCTTC. It specifies CASPRQGGYGYTF.

V and J are TRBV9 and TRBJ1-2; TRBD1 might be the D (5 bases). V lost 3 bases to trimming and J lost 6 bases, with 15 bases between them. CDR1 SGDLS and CDR2 YYNGEE come from the germline V gene. This CDR3 comprises 14 residues. The CDR3 nucleotides are TGTGCCAGCAGCGAGCAGGGTCCCCGACATGGCTACACCTTC. Protein sequence: CASSEQGPRHGYTF.

The J gene is TRBJ1-2, the V gene TRBV29-1, with D possibly being TRBD1 (6 bases). Trimming took 3 bases from V and 8 from J, leaving 16 bases between them. CDR1 is SQVTM, CDR2 ANQGSEA, per germline. The CDR3 is made up of 13 amino acids. The CDR3 DNA follows: TGCAGCGTTGACCGGACAGCTACTATGGGCTACACCTTC. The encoded protein is CSVDRTATMGYTF.

The sample holds one count of this clone. The rearrangement joins TRBV6-5 to TRBJ1-2; D perhaps matches TRBD1 (5 bases). V was cut by 6 bases and J by 8 bases, with 16 bases left in between. The CDR3 contains 13 residues. CDR1 and CDR2 (germline): MNHEY, SVGAGI. The CDR3 bases are TGTGCCAGCAGGAGAGATGGGGCGGGAGGCTACACCTTC. Protein: CASRRDGAGGYTF.

The CDR3 here is CASNVRWRATEAFF. In DNA, the CDR3 is TGTGCCAGTAACGTACGGTGGAGAGCCACTGAAGCTTTCTTT. The chain combines TRBV19 with TRBJ1-1; D not certain. Germline loops: CDR1 LNHDA, CDR2 SQIVND (reference sequence). The V and J ends lost 7 bases and 4 bases respectively, with 16 bases between them. The CDR3 has 14 amino acids.

This chain connects TRBV9 to TRBJ1-6, with D possibly being TRBD1 (5 bases). The V gene's germline CDR1 is SGDLS and CDR2 YYNGEE. CDR3 size: 15 residues. Trimming stripped 3 bases from V and 4 bases from J, with 11 bases between. CDR3 residues: CASSEGYGYNSPLHF. The CDR3 DNA reads as TGTGCCAGCAGCGAGGGGTATGGGTATAATTCACCCCTCCACTTT.